This T cell receptor beta chain was identified during a study of OX40 agonist ivuxolimab in advanced cancers. General study points: Compared with CD4+, CD8+ T cells on average had more expanded clones. The study observed clonal expansion of CD4+ and CD8+ blood T cells by week 6 at 0.1 to 3.0 mg/kg.

Of note for this clone: Its antigen is unidentified.

Patients were ineligible given autoimmune disease history or systemic immunosuppression. Measured with immunoSEQ multiplex PCR; TCRdb has only the in-frame clones, and not every one. The sample has around 51,000 clones; 87% are singletons. With 5 bases removed from V and 5 bases from J, the gap between germline ends came to 18 bases. The CDR3 is 15 amino acids. CDR1 is SEHNR and CDR2 is FQNEAQ in the germline V gene (reference sequence). This clonotype was sampled from an adult with an advanced solid tumor such as melanoma, head and neck, liver or kidney cancer. Specimen: CD4+ or CD8+ T cells sorted from blood, collected in a trial of the OX40 agonist ivuxolimab. This chain connects TRBV7-9 to TRBJ1-1; D gene unclear. CDR3 sequence reads: CASSPGVAGRTEAFF. CDR3 DNA: TGTGCCAGCAGCCCGGGTGTGGCCGGCCGAACTGAAGCTTTCTTT.